This T cell receptor beta chain originates from a study of patients and donors after allogeneic stem cell transplantation. Only a few counts were recorded for this clonotype. TCRdb re-analysed the RT-PCR reads in MiXCR, keeping a single row per CDR3 protein. The data hold 98,000 or so distinct CDR3 sequences, with approximately 40% observed a single time. Sequencing was carried out using blood, either unsorted or a sorted T cell fraction (not recorded which). This TCR was recovered from a human donor who was either an allogeneic HSCT recipient or a stem cell or donor lymphocyte infusion donor (not recorded which). It is not recorded whose cells these are; they may come from a transplant donor.

The CDR3 is CASIPRLGGHKAFF. CDR3 DNA: TGTGCCAGCATCCCTAGATTGGGTGGACATAAGGCTTTCTTT. The V call is TRBV7-2, the J call TRBJ1-1; TRBD1 might be the D (5 bases). Trimming took off 7 bases at V and 11 bases at J, with 23 bases between the two ends. The germline V gene encodes CDR1 SGHTA and CDR2 FQGNSA. This CDR3 spans 14 amino acids.